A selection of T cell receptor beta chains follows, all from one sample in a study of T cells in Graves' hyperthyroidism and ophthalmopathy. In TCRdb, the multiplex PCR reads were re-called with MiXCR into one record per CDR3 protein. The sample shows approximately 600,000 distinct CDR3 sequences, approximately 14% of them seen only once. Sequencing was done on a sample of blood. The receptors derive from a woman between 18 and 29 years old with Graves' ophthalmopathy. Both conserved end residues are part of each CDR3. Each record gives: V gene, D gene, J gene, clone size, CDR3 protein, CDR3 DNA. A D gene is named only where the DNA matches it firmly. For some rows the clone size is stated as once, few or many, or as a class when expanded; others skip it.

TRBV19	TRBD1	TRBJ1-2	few	CASSIDPGQGYGYTF	TGTGCCAGTAGTATAGACCCCGGACAGGGGTACGGCTACACCTTC
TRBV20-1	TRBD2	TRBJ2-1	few	CSARDSLRGLAGGVDEQFF	TGCAGTGCTAGAGATTCCCTGCGGGGGCTAGCGGGCGGGGTGGATGAGCAGTTCTTC
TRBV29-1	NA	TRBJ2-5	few	CSVGIRRSETQYF	TGCAGCGTTGGTATAAGGAGGTCGGAGACCCAGTACTTC
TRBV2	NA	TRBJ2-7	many	CASSGPGRSYEQYF	TGTGCCAGCAGTGGCCCGGGACGGAGCTACGAGCAGTACTTC
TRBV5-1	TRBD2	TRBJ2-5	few	CASSLGGLAGTGETQYF	TGCGCCAGCAGCTTGGGGGGACTAGCGGGAACGGGAGAGACCCAGTACTTC
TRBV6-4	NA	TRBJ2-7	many	CASSDPSVLPVSYEQYF	TGTGCCAGCAGTGACCCCTCCGTCCTACCAGTATCCTACGAGCAGTACTTC
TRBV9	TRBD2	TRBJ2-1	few	CASSALGLAGGNEQFF	TGTGCCAGCAGCGCGCTAGGGCTAGCGGGAGGCAATGAGCAGTTCTTC
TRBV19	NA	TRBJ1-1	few	CASSIVAGSNTEAFF	TGTGCCAGTAGTATAGTTGCAGGCTCGAACACTGAAGCTTTCTTT
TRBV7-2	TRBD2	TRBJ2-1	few	CASSLPPTSPAYNEQFF	TGTGCCAGCAGCTTACCCCCGACTAGCCCCGCCTACAATGAGCAGTTCTTC
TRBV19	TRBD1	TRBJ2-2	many	CASSGTGGPGELFF	TGTGCCAGTAGTGGGACAGGGGGCCCCGGGGAGCTGTTTTTT
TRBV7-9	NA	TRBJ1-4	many	CASSLSPGGSEKLFF	TGTGCCAGCAGCTTATCGCCGGGGGGTAGTGAAAAACTGTTTTTT
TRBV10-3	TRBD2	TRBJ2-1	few	CAITLWGGKDNEQFF	TGTGCCATCACCCTTTGGGGGGGGAAAGACAATGAGCAGTTCTTC
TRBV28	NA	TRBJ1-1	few	CASSFRGGKAFF	TGTGCCAGCAGTTTTAGGGGGGGGAAGGCTTTCTTT
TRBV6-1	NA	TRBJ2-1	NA	CASNSRPFAYNEQFF	TGTGCCAGCAACAGCCGACCCTTCGCCTACAATGAGCAGTTCTTC
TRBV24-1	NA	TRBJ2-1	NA	CATSDSLVDEQFF	TGTGCCACCAGTGATTCTTTAGTTGATGAGCAGTTCTTC
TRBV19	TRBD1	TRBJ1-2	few	CASRDRDNYGYTF	TGTGCCAGTAGAGACAGGGATAACTATGGCTACACCTTC
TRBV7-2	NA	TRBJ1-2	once	CASSSRAPHGYTF	TGTGCCAGCAGCTCCCGGGCCCCCCATGGCTACACCTTC
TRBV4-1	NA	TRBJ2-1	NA	CASSQQGVNNEQFF	TGCGCCAGCAGCCAACAGGGCGTTAACAATGAGCAGTTCTTC
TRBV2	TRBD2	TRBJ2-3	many	CASGRAQVSTDTQYF	TGTGCCAGCGGGAGGGCCCAAGTCAGCACAGATACGCAGTATTTT
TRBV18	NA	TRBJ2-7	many	CASSPPPRESIQEQYF	TGTGCCAGCTCACCTCCCCCCCGGGAATCAATTCAGGAGCAGTACTTC
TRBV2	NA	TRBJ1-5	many	CASSEGTGNQPQHF	TGTGCCAGCAGTGAAGGAACGGGTAATCAGCCCCAGCATTTT
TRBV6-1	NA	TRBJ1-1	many	CASSEPGQQNTEAFF	TGTGCCAGCAGTGAACCGGGACAACAGAACACTGAAGCTTTCTTT
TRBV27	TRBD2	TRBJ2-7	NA	CASSQDGTRAYEQYF	TGTGCCAGCAGTCAAGACGGGACTAGAGCCTACGAGCAGTACTTC
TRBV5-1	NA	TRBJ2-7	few	CASNLQGSYEQYF	TGCGCCAGCAACCTTCAGGGTTCCTACGAGCAGTACTTC
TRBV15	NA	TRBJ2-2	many	CATSRARSSTGELFF	TGTGCCACCAGCAGAGCGAGATCGTCCACCGGGGAGCTGTTTTTT
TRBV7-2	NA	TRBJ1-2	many	CASSNYRDRYGYTF	TGTGCCAGCAGTAACTACAGGGACCGATATGGCTACACCTTC
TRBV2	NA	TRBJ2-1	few	CASGLDFPYNEQFF	TGTGCCAGCGGCTTGGACTTTCCCTACAATGAGCAGTTCTTC
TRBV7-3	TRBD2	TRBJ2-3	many	CASSFLAGASTDTQYF	TGTGCCAGCAGCTTTCTCGCGGGAGCCAGCACAGATACGCAGTATTTT
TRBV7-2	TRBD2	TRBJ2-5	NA	CASSSPGLAGRVETQYF	TGTGCCAGCAGCTCACCGGGACTAGCGGGAAGGGTGGAGACCCAGTACTTC
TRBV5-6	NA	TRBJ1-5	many	CASSLRDTDQHF	TGTGCCAGCAGCTTGCGAGACACCGACCAGCATTTT
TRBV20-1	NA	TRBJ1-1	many	CSAKPGENTEAFF	TGCAGTGCCAAACCGGGTGAGAACACTGAAGCTTTCTTT
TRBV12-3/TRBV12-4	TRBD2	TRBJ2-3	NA	CASRIRSGRAHTQYF	TGTGCCAGCAGGATCCGTAGCGGGAGGGCCCATACGCAGTATTTT
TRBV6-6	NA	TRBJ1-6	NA	CASSYSSPGAFNSPLHF	TGTGCCAGCAGTTACTCGTCCCCCGGGGCCTTTAATTCACCCCTCCACTTT
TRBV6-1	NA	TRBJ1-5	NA	CASGAVQGNQPQHF	TGTGCCAGCGGGGCGGTACAGGGCAATCAGCCCCAGCATTTT
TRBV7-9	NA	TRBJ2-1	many	CASSLYKPGLIGRGNEQFF	TGTGCCAGCAGCCTATACAAGCCGGGACTCATAGGAAGGGGCAATGAGCAGTTCTTC
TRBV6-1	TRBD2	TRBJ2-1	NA	CASSGGTSGRYEQFF	TGTGCCAGCAGTGGGGGGACTAGCGGGAGGTACGAGCAGTTCTTC
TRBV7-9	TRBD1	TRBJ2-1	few	CASDRRARGQNDEQFF	TGTGCCAGCGACAGACGGGCTAGGGGGCAGAACGATGAGCAGTTCTTC
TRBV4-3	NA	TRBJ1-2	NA	CASSQFKGYGYTF	TGCGCCAGCAGCCAGTTTAAGGGCTATGGCTACACCTTC
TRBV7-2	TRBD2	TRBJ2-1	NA	CASSLSGTSGSYNEQFF	TGTGCCAGCAGCTTAAGTGGGACTAGCGGTTCCTACAATGAGCAGTTCTTC
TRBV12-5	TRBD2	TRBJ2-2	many	CASGLVLAAIEVHTGELFF	TGTGCTAGTGGTTTGGTACTAGCGGCCATCGAGGTGCACACCGGGGAGCTGTTTTTT
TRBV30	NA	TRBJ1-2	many	CAWSDGGNYGYTF	TGTGCCTGGAGTGACGGCGGAAACTATGGCTACACCTTC
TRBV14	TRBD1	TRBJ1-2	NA	CASSQPGQGYRYTF	TGTGCCAGCAGCCAACCCGGACAGGGTTATCGCTACACCTTC
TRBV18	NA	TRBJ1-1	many	CASSPGGKAEAFF	TGTGCCAGCTCACCAGGGGGTAAGGCTGAAGCTTTCTTT
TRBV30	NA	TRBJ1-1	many	CAWSGGPNTEAFF	TGTGCCTGGAGTGGTGGCCCGAACACTGAAGCTTTCTTT
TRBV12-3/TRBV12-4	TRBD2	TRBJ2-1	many	CASSFILAGGINEQFF	TGTGCCAGCAGTTTCATCCTAGCGGGAGGAATCAATGAGCAGTTCTTC
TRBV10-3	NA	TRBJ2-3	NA	CAISYERSTDTQYF	TGTGCCATCAGTTATGAACGAAGCACAGATACGCAGTATTTT
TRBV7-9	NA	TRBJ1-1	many	CASKDIMNTEAFF	TGTGCCAGCAAAGACATCATGAACACTGAAGCTTTCTTT